This T cell receptor (beta chain) was obtained from a study of blood T cell repertoires in COVID-19 (dated by TCRdb to 2019 to 2021). Describing the broader study: Samples from collaborators originated in the United States, Italy and Spain and spanned both the acute and convalescent phases of COVID-19. The material from the prospective study consisted of cDNA or gDNA derived from T cells, B-cell-depleted T cells, or PBMCs. Deeply sampled blood TCRbeta repertoires from subjects exposed to, actively infected with, or recovered from COVID-19 were included in the dataset. A freely available public database, intended as a resource for researchers studying the immune response to SARS-CoV-2, is where the repertoires were released. Samples came from the ongoing ImmuneRACE study (first 160 participants) plus 1,254 subjects from 6 global collaborators. Nearly every sample came with metadata listing a de-identified subject ID, COVID-19 status, age in years and sex. Where available, HLA class I and class II types were taken from metadata supplied by the sample provider and were not determined by assay-based typing. Beyond this particular receptor, the publication reports: The amount of clinical and demographic metadata varied by source and participant and was provided uncurated.

Trimming removed 0 bases from V and 4 bases from J; the gene matches leave 4 bases unexplained. Inclusive of the bounding cysteine and phenylalanine, the CDR3 is 14 residues long. The CDR3 DNA has 42 bases and is translated from base 1. For CDR1 and CDR2, the germline V gene lists SGDLS and YYNGEE. The collaborating institutions used their own protocols to collect whole blood in K2EDTA tubes. For TCRbeta analysis, collaborators shipped samples as frozen whole blood, isolated PBMCs, or DNA extracted from either of those sample types. A remark on this clone: Its recognized antigen is unknown. The input lacks base qualities; no much larger clone sits a single base away.

TCRbeta CDR3 regions were amplified from genomic DNA using the immunoSEQ Assay, a bias-controlled multiplex PCR. The study's processing was this. Within the assay, amplification of reference gene primers was used to estimate how many nucleated cells each sample contained. To quantify the absolute abundance of each unique TCRbeta CDR3 rearrangement, sequence reads were collapsed and filtered. For each sample, productive Simpson clonality was calculated as the square root of Simpson's diversity index over productive rearrangements. TCRdb holds this immuneACCESS table with in-frame rearrangements only. Some clones are missing; in checked studies, unresolved V genes explain under half, and the rest has no known cause. The V and J calls and clone size were taken over from that table, and D and trimming were inferred from the DNA. This sample comprises about 52,000 clones, less than 95% of them detected only once. The ten largest clonotypes hold about 3.4% of the sample.

This clonotype was obtained from a human donor in a cohort sampled during active COVID-19. Sequencing was done on a sample of peripheral blood. The sequence joins TRBV9 to TRBJ2-7; the junction holds 7 bases that match TRBD2. The sequence in DNA is TGTGCCAGCAGCGTAGCGGGAGGAGGGTACGAGCAGTACTTC. Protein translation: CASSVAGGGYEQYF.